This T cell receptor beta chain was profiled in a study of T-cell memory formation after mild COVID-19. Trimming cost V 5 bases and J 3 bases; bases outside gene matches: 4. CDR3 size: 15 residues. A word on this clonotype: What it binds is not known.

Study results and caveats: Several responding clones turned up in pre-infection memory, indicating that cross-reactive memory may have taken part. Mainly in CM and EM were contracting CD4+ clones; CD8+ were in EMRA.

A single record per CDR3 protein comes from TCRdb applying MiXCR to the 5' RACE reads. The sample consists of more than 250,000 distinct CDR3 sequences, 15% to 20% of them appearing once. Sequenced sample: PBMCs or a T cell subset sorted from them (not recorded which). The rearrangement links TRBV12-3 or TRBV12-4 to TRBJ2-2, with 9 nucleotides matching TRBD1. The sequence came from a man younger than 35 who had mild COVID-19 (a few samples of this study predate the infection). Cell type and time point are not known. CDR3 in DNA: TGTGCCAGCAGTCAGAGACAGGGGGACACCGGGGAGCTGTTTTTT. This sequence encodes CASSQRQGDTGELFF.